This is a list of T cell receptor beta chains from one sample in a study of blood T cell repertoires in COVID-19. Method: immunoSEQ multiplex PCR; TCRdb's copy keeps in-frame clones and lacks some. The sample includes under 110,000 clones, roughly 92% of them seen just once. The specimen sequenced was peripheral blood. These TCRs come from a man aged 50-60 years with active COVID-19. Both conserved end residues are part of each CDR3. The D gene is left open where the match is weak. A row's size may be missing; if present it is once, few, many or a size class.

cdr3_length,v_call,clone_size,d_call,j_call,cdr3_aa,cdr3_nt
16,TRBV19,.,TRBD2,TRBJ2-3,CASKGTSGRSTDTQYF,TGTGCCAGTAAAGGGACTAGCGGGCGGAGCACAGATACGCAGTATTTT
16,TRBV5-6,.,.,TRBJ1-1,CASSLTAGRQNTEAFF,TGTGCCAGCAGCTTGACCGCAGGCAGGCAGAACACTGAAGCTTTCTTT
12,TRBV30,.,.,TRBJ2-5,CAWGGPQGIQYF,TGTGCCTGGGGAGGGCCCCAGGGGATACAGTACTTC
14,TRBV9,.,TRBD1,TRBJ1-6,CASSRDSRPSPLHF,TGTGCCAGCAGCCGGGACAGTCGACCTTCACCCCTCCACTTT
15,TRBV3-1/TRBV3-2,.,.,TRBJ2-1,CASSQSPGGYNEQFF,TGTGCCAGCAGCCAATCCCCTGGCGGGTACAATGAGCAGTTCTTC
16,TRBV9,few,.,TRBJ2-7,CASSLGQTSYEYEQYF,TGTGCCAGCAGCCTCGGACAGACGTCCTATGAATACGAGCAGTACTTC
16,TRBV28,.,TRBD2,TRBJ2-5,CASSPGTSGLQETQYF,TGTGCCAGCAGTCCCGGGACTAGCGGGCTACAAGAGACCCAGTACTTC
14,TRBV6-5,.,TRBD2,TRBJ2-5,CASTPRLAGETQYF,TGTGCCAGCACCCCCCGACTAGCGGGAGAGACCCAGTACTTC
16,TRBV28,.,TRBD2,TRBJ2-1,CASRISGLAGGGEQFF,TGTGCCAGCAGGATTTCGGGACTAGCGGGAGGTGGGGAGCAGTTCTTC
16,TRBV13,few,TRBD2,TRBJ2-7,CASSLELAGGAYEQYF,TGTGCCAGCAGCTTAGAACTAGCGGGAGGAGCCTACGAGCAGTACTTC
17,TRBV11-3,.,TRBD2,TRBJ2-2,CASSSRLAGRGPGELFF,TGTGCCAGCAGCTCTCGACTAGCGGGGAGGGGCCCCGGGGAGCTGTTTTTT
14,TRBV19,once,TRBD1,TRBJ1-1,CATGTALMNTEAFF,TGTGCCACCGGGACAGCCTTAATGAACACTGAAGCTTTCTTT
16,TRBV3-1/TRBV3-2,.,.,TRBJ1-5,CASSQDLGGLNQPQHF,TGTGCCAGCAGCCAAGATCTGGGGGGATTGAATCAGCCCCAGCATTTT
15,TRBV28,.,TRBD1,TRBJ2-5,CASSLHGNRGETQYF,TGTGCCAGCAGTTTACACGGGAACAGGGGAGAGACCCAGTACTTC
14,TRBV5-6,.,TRBD1,TRBJ2-7,CASSLGDRDHEQYF,TGTGCCAGCAGCTTGGGGGACAGGGATCACGAGCAGTACTTC
14,TRBV5-6,.,TRBD2,TRBJ2-5,CASSETSGSETQYF,TGTGCCAGCAGCGAAACTAGCGGGAGCGAGACCCAGTACTTC
14,TRBV6-5,.,TRBD2,TRBJ2-7,CASTSWGGNYEQYF,TGTGCCAGCACCTCATGGGGGGGAAACTACGAGCAGTACTTC
15,TRBV7-3,.,.,TRBJ2-7,CASSLGPGRDYEQYF,TGTGCCAGCAGCTTAGGCCCGGGCCGGGACTACGAGCAGTACTTC
15,TRBV3-1/TRBV3-2,.,TRBD1,TRBJ1-5,CASSPRQGSNQPQHF,TGTGCCAGCAGCCCAAGACAGGGTAGCAATCAGCCCCAGCATTTT
17,TRBV4-2,.,TRBD2,TRBJ2-1,CASSLRASGSTYNEQFF,TGTGCCAGCAGCCTCCGGGCTAGCGGGAGTACCTACAATGAGCAGTTCTTC
14,TRBV10-2,.,.,TRBJ1-5,CASTGFDRNQPQHF,TGCGCCAGTACAGGGTTTGATCGCAATCAGCCCCAGCATTTT
15,TRBV27,.,TRBD1,TRBJ1-2,CASSLSQTGGRGYTF,TGTGCCAGCAGTTTATCCCAGACAGGGGGCCGGGGCTACACCTTC
15,TRBV5-1,.,.,TRBJ2-2,CASSLGTPNTGELFF,TGCGCCAGCAGCTTGGGGACTCCTAACACCGGGGAGCTGTTTTTT
16,TRBV11-1,.,TRBD2,TRBJ2-3,CASSWTSGRAVDTQYF,TGTGCCAGCAGCTGGACTAGCGGGAGGGCCGTAGATACGCAGTATTTT
16,TRBV5-4,.,TRBD1,TRBJ1-2,CASSGTQGAFDYGYTF,TGTGCCAGCAGCGGTACACAGGGGGCGTTCGACTATGGCTACACCTTC
13,TRBV6-5,.,.,TRBJ1-1,CASSTQVLGEAFF,TGTGCCAGCAGTACACAGGTTCTAGGTGAAGCTTTCTTT
16,TRBV30,.,.,TRBJ1-2,CAWSSLTGTRGDGYTF,TGTGCCTGGAGTTCACTTACCGGGACTCGGGGTGATGGCTACACCTTC
13,TRBV28,.,.,TRBJ1-5,CASRDTGNQPQHF,TGTGCCAGTAGGGACACGGGGAATCAGCCCCAGCATTTT
16,TRBV24-1,.,TRBD1,TRBJ1-2,CATSDSPDRANYGYTF,TGTGCCACCAGTGACTCCCCGGACAGGGCGAACTATGGCTACACCTTC